This note documents a single TCR beta chain sequence. Its target is not known. These data come from a study of T cells in Graves' hyperthyroidism and ophthalmopathy. Study conclusions and caveats: Expanded thyroid clonotypes (above 0.001) were mostly also found in blood.

Stable disease denoted Graves' hyperthyroidism without ophthalmopathy progression within 18 months. Diagnosis rested on symptoms, serum thyroxine and TRAb, thyroid ultrasound, and orbital computed tomography. PBMCs came from about 10 ml fresh peripheral blood. Germline CDR1 reads LGHNT; CDR2 reads FRNRAP. The CDR3 is made up of 13 amino acids. Trimming left V 3 bases short and J 7 bases short, with 13 bases between. Amplified regions were TCR beta CDR3 sequences from RNA transcripts. Using the HTBI primer set, a first-round RT-PCR was run on the TCR CDR3. One entry per CDR3 protein, called by TCRdb with MiXCR from the multiplex PCR reads. The table includes roughly 740,000 distinct CDR3 sequences, 16% detected once.

The V gene is TRBV12-5, the J gene TRBJ2-7; D may be TRBD1 (5 bases). The material sequenced was blood. This clonotype originated in a young man with Graves' hyperthyroidism. CDR3 amino acids: CASGFLGVGEQYF. The CDR3 bases are TGTGCTAGTGGTTTCTTAGGGGTGGGGGAGCAGTACTTC.